The next 15 T cell receptor beta chains were all read from a single sample in a study of STAT5B mutations in CD4+ large granular lymphocyte leukemia. TCRdb's table, derived via immunoSEQ multiplex PCR, lists solely in-frame clones and lacks some. Found here are about 48,000 clones, roughly 72% of them singletons; the top ten hold about 1.5%. Input material: CD4+ T cells from blood buffy coats. Receptor source: a human donor in good health.

This chain joins TRBV27 and TRBJ2-7; D call uncertain. Germline V gene data show CDR1 as MNHEY and CDR2 as SMNVEV (reference sequence). The V gene lost 9 bases and the J gene lost 0 bases, with 15 bases spanning the gap. The CDR3 covers 14 residues. The CDR3 nucleotides are TGTGCCAGTAAACGGGTCCAGTTCTCCTACGAGCAGTACTTC. The encoded protein is CASKRVQFSYEQYF.

The rearrangement joins TRBV30 to TRBJ1-1, with D maybe TRBD1 (5 bases). The CDR3 consists of 15 residues. Germline CDR1 is GTSNPN and CDR2 is SVGIG (reference sequence). The germline V and J ends were trimmed by 1 base and 0 bases, with 12 bases remaining between them. CDR3 DNA sequence: TGTGCCTGGAGTGGGGGGACTGGAATGAACACTGAAGCTTTCTTT. This gives the protein CAWSGGTGMNTEAFF.

In its sample, this clone was seen a few times. This chain connects TRBV19 to TRBJ1-5; no definite D call. The CDR3 extends over 15 amino acids. V was pared by 3 bases and J by 2 bases, with 11 bases between. CDR1 and CDR2 from the germline V gene are LNHDA and SQIVND (reference sequence). The CDR3 protein is CASSMWGDGNQPQHF. CDR3 nucleotides: TGTGCCAGTAGTATGTGGGGAGATGGCAATCAGCCCCAGCATTTT.

The chain couples TRBV18 to TRBJ1-5, with 7 bases aligning to TRBD1. Germline CDR1 reads KGHSH; CDR2 reads LQKENI. The CDR3 covers 14 residues. V gave up 4 bases and J gave up 7 bases; unmatched junction bases: 7. For the CDR3, the DNA is TGTGCCAGCTCACGACAGGGAGGAAACCAGCCCCAGCATTTT. It codes for CASSRQGGNQPQHF.

The rearrangement uses TRBV7-9 and TRBJ1-1; D unresolved. V lost 8 bases, J lost 3 bases, and 10 bases lay in between. CDR1 is SEHNR and CDR2 is FQNEAQ in the germline V gene (reference sequence). There are 12 residues in the CDR3. The CDR3 reads CASGHGDTEAFF. In DNA, the CDR3 is TGTGCCAGCGGGCATGGTGACACTGAAGCTTTCTTT.

The chain links TRBV28 to TRBJ1-6; 8 nucleotides match TRBD1. Germline V gives CDR1 MDHEN, CDR2 SYDVKM. Unmatched junction bases numbered 11, after V lost 9 bases and J lost 10 bases. The CDR3 has 14 residues. The CDR3 spells CASLLDRVGSPLHF. CDR3 coding DNA: TGTGCCAGTCTACTGGACAGGGTAGGATCACCCCTCCACTTT.

The sample holds a few counts of this clone. This CDR3 reads CAIKGGDEQYV. For the CDR3, the DNA is TGTGCCATCAAGGGGGGCGACGAGCAGTACGTC. This chain uses TRBV10-3 with TRBJ2-7; D tentatively reads TRBD1 or TRBD2 (6 bases each). CDR1 and CDR2 (germline): ENHRY, SYGVKD. V lost 7 bases, J lost 5 bases, and 9 bases lay in between. This CDR3 region has 11 residues.

This clone was counted between two and nine times. The genes are TRBV6-5 and TRBJ2-7; D ambiguous. From germline, CDR1 is MNHEY and CDR2 SVGAGI. Trimming shortened V by 5 bases and J by 13 bases, and 6 bases separated the two germline ends. The CDR3 totals 8 residues. This CDR3 reads CASSKIYV. As DNA, the CDR3 is TGTGCCAGCAGTAAAATTTACGTC.

This clone was counted only a few times. V is TRBV7-9 and J is TRBJ1-1; 9 positions match TRBD1. V shed 6 bases, J shed 6 bases, and the junction held 11 bases outside the gene matches. Germline CDR1 reads SEHNR; CDR2 reads FQNEAQ (reference sequence). CDR3 length: 15 residues. The DNA for the CDR3 is TGTGCCAGCAGTCAAAGTCCGGGACAGGGATCTGAAGCTTTCTTT. Protein: CASSQSPGQGSEAFF.

V is TRBV30 and J is TRBJ2-7; maybe TRBD1 (7 bases). CDR3 length: 16 amino acids. CDR1 is GTSNPN, CDR2 SVGIG, per germline (reference sequence). Trimming stripped 6 bases from V and 4 bases from J, with 25 bases between. The CDR3 region has the DNA TGTGCCTGTCTATCTATGGCAGGGGGGTTACCATACGAGCAGTACTTC. Translated, it gives CACLSMAGGLPYEQYF.

V and J are TRBV7-6 and TRBJ2-1, with D possibly TRBD2 on 6 matching bases. CDR3 length: 15 residues. Per germline, CDR1 SGHVS and CDR2 FNYEAQ. Trimming left V 5 bases short and J 2 bases short, with 13 bases between. CDR3 nucleotide sequence: TGTGCCAGCAGCCCCGGGGGTGGCACCTACAATGAGCAGTTCTTC. Amino acids: CASSPGGGTYNEQFF.

CDR3 nucleotide sequence: TGTGCCAGCAGTTTAACAGGGACTCCCGGGGAGCTGTTTTTT. The encoded protein is CASSLTGTPGELFF. The rearrangement links TRBV27 to TRBJ2-2; tentatively, D is TRBD1 or TRBD2 (6 bases each). The CDR3 has 14 amino acids. Germline CDR1 MNHEY, CDR2 SMNVEV (reference sequence). V was trimmed by 2 bases and J by 6 bases, leaving 10 bases between them.

The rearrangement links TRBV9 to TRBJ2-2; 9 nucleotides agree with TRBD2. This CDR3 contains 17 residues. Looked up from germline, CDR1 is SGDLS and CDR2 is YYNGEE. The V segment lost 3 bases and the J segment 4 bases; nucleotides outside the gene matches: 10. Here the CDR3 reads CASSALVAGGRTGELFF. Written as DNA, the CDR3 is TGTGCCAGCAGCGCCTTGGTGGCGGGGGGGCGCACCGGGGAGCTGTTTTTT. The full variable domain, with the rest looked up from reference TRBV9 and TRBJ2-2, is DSGVTQTPKHLITATGQRVTLRCSPRSGDLSVYWYQQSLDQGLQFLIQYYNGEERAKGNILERFSAQQFPDLHSELNLSSLELGDSALYFCASSALVAGGRTGELFFGEGSRLTVL.

The V call is TRBV15, the J call TRBJ1-4, with TRBD1 matching 7 bases. Germline V lookup: CDR1 LNHNV, CDR2 YYDKDF (reference sequence). Trimming removed 0 bases from V and 5 bases from J; junction bases left unmatched: 0. CDR3 length equals 14 residues. The DNA of the CDR3 is TGTGCCACCAGCAGAGAACAGGGGAATGAAAAACTGTTTTTT. The encoded protein is CATSREQGNEKLFF.

The chain recombines TRBV7-9 with TRBJ1-2; TRBD1 aligns across 7 bases. V was pared by 5 bases and J by 2 bases, with 5 bases of the junction left unmatched. Per the germline V gene, CDR1 is SEHNR and CDR2 is FQNEAQ (reference sequence). This CDR3 region has 14 residues. The CDR3 DNA follows: TGTGCCAGCAGCGCGATACAGGGGAACTATGGCTACACCTTC. Protein: CASSAIQGNYGYTF.